This passage covers 5 T cell receptor beta chains from one sample sequenced in a study of beta chain features in type 1 diabetes. Study-level points and caveats: Type 1 diabetes patients showed a moderate but significant shortening of TCRB CDR3s in all four CD4+ subsets.

Sequencing targeted expressed TCRB transcripts, as all isolated RNA had been reverse transcribed. Only in-frame clones appear in the TCRdb table, and some are missing; sequencing was by immunoSEQ multiplex PCR. The repertoire has about 160,000 clones, around 8% of them found once; the top ten carry about 0.9%. The antigens for these receptors are not known. Sample: central memory CD4+ T cells from blood. The receptors here all came from a woman aged 40 to 55 with type 1 diabetes.

This clone was counted between two and nine times. V is TRBV2 and J is TRBJ2-7; D is perhaps TRBD2 (6 bases). This CDR3 spans 13 amino acids. Germline V gives CDR1 SNHLY, CDR2 FYNNEI. V was pared by 6 bases and J by 0 bases, with 9 bases between. CDR3 region: CASRTGVSYEQYF. The CDR3 DNA follows: TGTGCCAGCAGAACGGGGGTCTCCTACGAGCAGTACTTC.

This clone has only a few counts. The chain joins TRBV7-9 to TRBJ1-2; 8 positions match TRBD1. From germline, CDR1 is SEHNR and CDR2 FQNEAQ (reference sequence). The CDR3 is made up of 15 amino acids. Losses at the gene ends were 2 bases for V and 0 bases for J; bases not matched to a gene: 2. The CDR3 sequence is CASSLRTGTNYGYTF. The CDR3 region has the DNA TGTGCCAGCAGCTTACGGACAGGGACTAACTATGGCTACACCTTC.

The rearrangement joins TRBV7-2 to TRBJ2-5; 9 bases line up with TRBD1. The CDR3 covers 16 residues. Germline CDR1 reads SGHTA; CDR2 reads FQGNSA. The trim removed 0 bases at V and 2 bases at J, leaving 4 bases unmatched. The CDR3 DNA reads as TGTGCCAGCAGCTTAGCCCCCGGACAGGGGCAAGAGACCCAGTACTTC. Translated, it gives CASSLAPGQGQETQYF.

This sequence joins TRBV29-1 and TRBJ2-1; TRBD1 matches at 8 bases. Germline V lookup: CDR1 SQVTM, CDR2 ANQGSEA. V trimming: 5 bases; J trimming: 6 bases; junction bases outside the gene matches: 6. The CDR3 extends over 13 amino acids. The CDR3 region is CSVLDRDANEQFF. CDR3 coding DNA: TGCAGCGTTTTGGACAGGGACGCCAATGAGCAGTTCTTC.

The CDR3 nucleotides read TGTGCCAGTAGTATCTCCGAGGATGGCTACACCTTC. It yields the protein CASSISEDGYTF. The V call is TRBV19, the J call TRBJ1-2; D remains unclear. This CDR3 spans 12 amino acids. V lost 3 bases, J lost 6 bases, and 8 bases lay in between. CDR1 and CDR2 (germline): LNHDA, SQIVND (reference sequence).